This passage covers 32 T cell receptor beta chains from one sample sequenced in a study of blood T cell repertoires in COVID-19. Assay: immunoSEQ multiplex PCR; the TCRdb copy retains only in-frame clones and omits some. Of about 170,000 clones listed, more than 75% are singletons. The sequenced sample consisted of peripheral blood. The receptors come from a man between 18 and 29 years old with active or convalescent COVID-19.

The chain employs TRBV24-1 and TRBJ2-2; 9 nucleotides line up with TRBD2. This CDR3 has 18 amino acids. V was pared by 2 bases and J by 5 bases, with 11 bases of the junction left unmatched. Germline V gene lookup returns CDR1 KGHDR and CDR2 SFDVKD. The DNA for the CDR3 is TGTGCCACCAGTGATTCTAGGTCTAATCTAGCGGGGACCGGGGAGCTGTTTTTT. Its protein product is CATSDSRSNLAGTGELFF.

The V gene is TRBV5-1, the J gene TRBJ2-1; possibly TRBD1 for D (5 bases). CDR3 length equals 15 residues. The V gene's germline CDR1 is SGHRS and CDR2 YFSETQ. Trimming removed 3 bases from V and 0 bases from J, with 10 bases in between. CDR3 coding DNA: TGCGCCAGCAGCTCGGACACAAGCTCCTACAATGAGCAGTTCTTC. Translation: CASSSDTSSYNEQFF.

This CDR3 reads CASSQEVHGSSGANVLTF. CDR3 nucleotides: TGCGCCAGCAGCCAAGAAGTGCATGGTAGCTCTGGGGCCAACGTCCTGACTTTC. The chain couples TRBV4-1 to TRBJ2-6, with no clear D. CDR3 length equals 18 residues. The germline V gene has CDR1 MGHRA and CDR2 YSYEKL. V was pared by 0 bases and J by 0 bases, with 12 bases between.

The chain carries TRBV3-1 (or the pseudogene TRBV3-2) and TRBJ1-1, with 11 bases that match TRBD1. Unmatched junction bases numbered 5, after V lost 5 bases and J lost 3 bases. The germline V gene encodes CDR1 LGHDT and CDR2 YNNKEL (reference sequence). The CDR3 consists of 15 residues. CDR3 sequence reads: CASSYGTGGDTEAFF. The CDR3 DNA reads TGTGCCAGCAGCTATGGGACAGGGGGAGACACTGAAGCTTTCTTT.

This chain uses TRBV2 with TRBJ2-1; TRBD1 matches at 7 bases. V trimming: 8 bases; J trimming: 5 bases; junction bases outside the gene matches: 12. The CDR3 has 15 residues. From germline, CDR1 is SNHLY and CDR2 FYNNEI. CDR3 bases: TGTGCCAGCCGCCATGAGGGGGCGTCCCACAATGAGCAGTTCTTC. Translated, it gives CASRHEGASHNEQFF.

The V and J genes are TRBV5-1 and TRBJ2-2, with 9 nucleotides matching TRBD1. Germline assignment: CDR1 SGHRS and CDR2 YFSETQ. The J segment lost 7 bases and the V segment lost 3 bases, leaving 7 bases of the junction unmatched. The CDR3 contains 15 residues. The CDR3 is CASSSHRGQGGELFF. CDR3 DNA: TGCGCCAGCAGCTCCCACAGGGGGCAAGGCGGGGAGCTGTTTTTT.

This clone was found a few times. The J gene is TRBJ1-1, the V gene TRBV28, with 8 positions matching TRBD1. The length of the CDR3 is 13 residues. J lost 5 bases, V lost 7 bases, and 6 bases had no gene match. Germline values: CDR1 MDHEN, CDR2 SYDVKM. CDR3 amino acids: CASTAGGATEAFF. The DNA for the CDR3 is TGTGCCAGCACCGCAGGGGGCGCGACTGAAGCTTTCTTT.

V usage is TRBV25-1 and J usage is TRBJ1-1, with 10 bases aligning to TRBD1. The CDR3 totals 17 residues. The germline V gene encodes CDR1 MGHDK and CDR2 SYGVNS. The ends lost 6 bases at V and 1 base at J; junction bases unmatched: 11. In nucleotides, the CDR3 is TGTGCCAGCAGGCCCCGCCGGGACAGGGGTGAGAACACTGAAGCTTTCTTT. Its protein is CASRPRRDRGENTEAFF. The whole variable domain, filled in from reference TRBV25-1 and TRBJ1-1, reads EADIYQTPRYLVIGTGKKITLECSQTMGHDKMYWYQQDPGMELHLIHYSYGVNSTEKGDLSSESTVSRIRTEHFPLTLESARPSHTSQYLCASRPRRDRGENTEAFFGQGTRLTVV.

V and J are TRBV4-3 and TRBJ2-1, with TRBD2 identical over 8 bases. Trimming took 4 bases from V and 7 from J; bases not matched to a gene: 15. CDR1 LGHNA and CDR2 YSLEER come from the germline V gene. The CDR3 is made up of 17 amino acids. The CDR3 DNA is TGCGCCAGCAGCCGAGGGGGGAGCGGGAGTATAAGGAATGAGCAGTTCTTC. Its protein product is CASSRGGSGSIRNEQFF.

The chain carries TRBV6-5 and TRBJ2-1; TRBD2 aligns across 9 bases. Germline trimming cut 6 bases from V and 3 bases from J; bases unmatched to any gene: 6. Germline lookup yields CDR1 MNHEY and CDR2 SVGAGI. The CDR3 spans 15 residues. For the CDR3, the DNA is TGTGCCAGCAGACCCCTAGCGGGGATCTACAATGAGCAGTTCTTC. It translates to CASRPLAGIYNEQFF.

With respect to this clone: Other DNA sequences in this specimen translate into the identical CDR3. V usage is TRBV7-2 and J usage is TRBJ2-5; TRBD1 is a possible D gene (6 bases). CDR3 size: 15 residues. Trimming took 1 base from V and 4 from J, leaving 13 bases between them. CDR1 SGHTA and CDR2 FQGNSA come from the germline V gene. CDR3 bases: TGTGCCAGCAGCTTAGAGGGCAGGGGTCGAGAGACCCAGTACTTC. Protein: CASSLEGRGRETQYF.

The chain uses TRBV19 and TRBJ1-2; no clear D gene. Germline V gives CDR1 LNHDA, CDR2 SQIVND (reference sequence). This CDR3 spans 12 amino acids. V was cut by 7 bases and J by 9 bases, with 15 bases left in between. CDR3 in DNA: TGTGCCAGTAACGCGGGTTTTAGGAGCTACACCTTC. Protein sequence: CASNAGFRSYTF.

This rearrangement joins TRBV18 to TRBJ2-1; a possible D gene is TRBD2 (6 bases). This CDR3 has 17 amino acids. V gave up 6 bases and J gave up 5 bases, with 23 bases separating them. Germline lookup yields CDR1 KGHSH and CDR2 LQKENI. Here the CDR3 reads CASSPLPGGVGDNEQFF. CDR3 coding DNA: TGTGCCAGCTCCCCGCTGCCCGGAGGGGTAGGGGACAATGAGCAGTTCTTC.

The chain employs TRBV3-1 (or the pseudogene TRBV3-2) and TRBJ1-6; possible D gene TRBD1, 5 bases. The V and J ends lost 4 bases and 7 bases respectively, with 20 bases between them. This CDR3 contains 17 residues. Germline CDR1 is LGHDT and CDR2 is YNNKEL (reference sequence). The CDR3 nucleotides read TGTGCCAGCAGCCCGCAGCTTGGGGGGTCCCAAAATTCACCCCTCCACTTT. This gives the protein CASSPQLGGSQNSPLHF.

The V call is TRBV20-1, the J call TRBJ1-1; D is unclear. Deletions cut 3 bases from V and 0 bases from J, with 11 bases between. The CDR3 is made up of 14 amino acids. CDR1 is DFQATT and CDR2 is SNEGSKA in the germline V gene (reference sequence). The CDR3 loop reads CSASNPGMNTEAFF. In nucleotides, the CDR3 is TGCAGTGCTAGTAACCCCGGTATGAACACTGAAGCTTTCTTT.

This clone showed up many times. This chain joins TRBV2 and TRBJ2-3; tentatively, D is TRBD2 (6 bases). Germline-derived CDR1 and CDR2 are SNHLY and FYNNEI. The CDR3 consists of 15 residues. The ends were cut back, 5 bases at V and 9 bases at J, with 21 bases in the middle. This CDR3 is CASSPGTGDLKTQYF. CDR3 nucleotides: TGTGCCAGCAGTCCCGGGACGGGAGACCTAAAAACGCAGTATTTT.

The V gene is TRBV5-1, the J gene TRBJ2-2, with 12 bases identical to TRBD2. Losses at the gene ends were 3 bases for V and 4 bases for J; bases not matched to a gene: 1. The germline gives CDR1 SGHRS, CDR2 YFSETQ. The CDR3 has 15 residues. CDR3 bases: TGCGCCAGCAGCTGGACTAGCGGGGTCACCGGGGAGCTGTTTTTT. Its protein is CASSWTSGVTGELFF.

J is TRBJ1-1 and V is TRBV2; TRBD1 matches 8 bases. The V gene's germline CDR1 is SNHLY and CDR2 FYNNEI. V dropped 6 bases and J dropped 3; count of bases not matched to a gene: 6. The CDR3 has 14 amino acids. CDR3 protein: CASRRDRRDTEAFF. In DNA, the CDR3 is TGTGCCAGCAGGAGGGACAGGCGAGACACTGAAGCTTTCTTT.

The chain is built from TRBV11-3 and TRBJ1-1; D is possibly TRBD1 (5 bases). This CDR3 region has 12 residues. Trimming left V 6 bases short and J 6 bases short, with 11 bases between. CDR1 and CDR2 from the germline V gene are SGHNT and YENEEA. CDR3 sequence: CASSLTGPEAFF. The CDR3 DNA follows: TGTGCCAGCAGTCTCACAGGTCCTGAAGCTTTCTTT.

The V call is TRBV7-9, the J call TRBJ2-7; 7 bases are a match to TRBD1. The CDR3 totals 15 residues. Germline assignment: CDR1 SEHNR and CDR2 FQNEAQ (reference sequence). Trimming cost V 0 bases and J 4 bases; bases outside gene matches: 6. This CDR3 reads CASSLAPGTAYEQYF. The CDR3 DNA reads as TGTGCCAGCAGCTTAGCGCCCGGGACAGCGTACGAGCAGTACTTC.

The chain recombines TRBV28 with TRBJ1-5, with TRBD1 matching over 8 bases. V shed 0 bases, J shed 2 bases, and the junction held 9 bases outside the gene matches. There are 18 residues in the CDR3. The germline CDR1 and CDR2 sequences are MDHEN and SYDVKM. CDR3 bases: TGTGCCAGCAGTTTATGCAACGTCTGGACAGGGTGCAATCAGCCCCAGCATTTT. Protein sequence: CASSLCNVWTGCNQPQHF. Full variable domain (missing parts from reference TRBV28 and TRBJ1-5): DVKVTQSSRYLVKRTGEKVFLECVQDMDHENMFWYRQDPGLGLRLIYFSYDVKMKEKGDIPEGYSVSREKKERFSLILESASTNQTSMYLCASSLCNVWTGCNQPQHFGDGTRLSIL.

The V call is TRBV5-6, the J call TRBJ2-7; 12 bases line up with TRBD1. The CDR3 runs to 16 residues. The germline V gene has CDR1 SGHDT and CDR2 YYEEEE. V trimming: 0 bases; J trimming: 6 bases; junction bases outside the gene matches: 7. The CDR3 spells CASSLEWGQGALEQYF. The DNA for the CDR3 is TGTGCCAGCAGCTTGGAGTGGGGACAGGGGGCCCTCGAGCAGTACTTC.

This sequence joins TRBV24-1 and TRBJ2-6; 8 bases line up with TRBD1. CDR3 length equals 17 residues. In germline, CDR1 is KGHDR, CDR2 SFDVKD. Trimming took 3 bases from V and 2 from J; bases not matched to a gene: 5. CDR3 nucleotide sequence: TGTGCCACCAGTGATAGGACCAGGGGGCCTGGGGCCAACGTCCTGACTTTC. Translation gives CATSDRTRGPGANVLTF.

This rearrangement joins TRBV7-8 to TRBJ2-7, with TRBD1 matching over 12 bases. CDR3 length: 17 amino acids. V shed 2 bases, J shed 2 bases, and the junction held 7 bases outside the gene matches. The germline gives CDR1 SGHVS, CDR2 FQNEAQ. CDR3 amino acids: CASSLRDRGRLAYEQYF. The DNA of the CDR3 is TGTGCCAGCAGCTTAAGGGACAGGGGGCGTCTAGCCTACGAGCAGTACTTC.

This clone showed up just once. The rearrangement joins TRBV12-3 or TRBV12-4 to TRBJ1-2; the match to TRBD1 covers 8 bases. CDR3 size: 12 residues. Trimming removed 6 bases from V and 5 bases from J; junction bases left unmatched: 2. CDR3 in amino acids: CASSRTGYGYTF. In DNA, the CDR3 is TGTGCCAGCAGCCGGACAGGGTATGGCTACACCTTC.

V is TRBV2 and J is TRBJ2-2, with 10 nucleotides matching TRBD1. This CDR3 is built from 19 residues. With 4 bases clipped from V and 6 bases from J, the junction kept 17 bases outside the gene matches. Germline lookup yields CDR1 SNHLY and CDR2 FYNNEI. As DNA, the CDR3 is TGTGCCAGCAGTGTTCTGAGGGACAGGGGACCTATTCGAGCCGGGGAGCTGTTTTTT. Amino acids: CASSVLRDRGPIRAGELFF.

The rearrangement links TRBV5-1 to TRBJ1-6; D remains ambiguous. The CDR3 has 15 amino acids. Germline V gene data show CDR1 as SGHRS and CDR2 as YFSETQ. Trimming removed 0 bases from V and 5 bases from J, with 9 bases in between. The DNA of the CDR3 is TGCGCCAGCAGCTTGGTCCAGGCTAATAATTCACCCCTCCACTTT. Translation: CASSLVQANNSPLHF.

The chain has TRBV5-1 and TRBJ1-1, with TRBD1 as a possible D gene (5 bases). With 3 bases removed from V and 6 bases from J, the gap between germline ends came to 15 bases. CDR3 length equals 14 residues. The germline V gene encodes CDR1 SGHRS and CDR2 YFSETQ. CDR3 sequence: CASSSGRERAEAFF. The CDR3 DNA sequence: TGCGCCAGCAGCTCAGGGAGGGAAAGGGCTGAAGCTTTCTTT. The full variable domain, completed using reference TRBV5-1 and TRBJ1-1, is KAGVTQTPRYLIKTRGQQVTLSCSPISGHRSVSWYQQTPGQGLQFLFEYFSETQRNKGNFPGRFSGRQFSNSRSEMNVSTLELGDSALYLCASSSGRERAEAFFGQGTRLTVV.

The chain has TRBV30 and TRBJ1-5; TRBD1 matches 10 bases. CDR3 length equals 14 residues. V was pared by 2 bases and J by 5 bases, with 3 bases of the junction left unmatched. Germline CDR1 reads GTSNPN; CDR2 reads SVGIG (reference sequence). In DNA, the CDR3 is TGTGCCTGGAGTTTCGGGACAGGGGATCAGCCCCAGCATTTT. Its translation: CAWSFGTGDQPQHF.

Comments on this clone: Relative to the germline gene, one junction end is altered; a read error may explain this. Written as DNA, the CDR3 is TGCGCCAGCAGCTTGTCAGGGGGCCTTTCGATTGGAATACACTTC. Translating it yields CASSLSGGLSIGIHF. The V and J genes are TRBV5-1 and TRBJ1-2; 8 bases line up with TRBD1. The CDR3 contains 15 residues. The V gene's germline CDR1 is SGHRS and CDR2 YFSETQ.

The gene calls are TRBV7-2 and TRBJ1-2; D not certain. The CDR3 contains 11 residues. Germline V gives CDR1 SGHTA, CDR2 FQGNSA. Trimming removed 7 bases at V and 3 bases at J, with 6 bases between. The CDR3, as DNA: TGTGCCAGCAACTTCTACTATGGCTACACCTTC. This codes for CASNFYYGYTF.

V is TRBV5-1 and J is TRBJ2-3; TRBD2 aligns across 10 bases. V was clipped by 3 bases and J by 1 base; unmatched bases: 2. Germline V gene lookup returns CDR1 SGHRS and CDR2 YFSETQ. CDR3 size: 15 residues. The CDR3 nucleotides read TGCGCCAGCAGCTACGGGACTAGCGGCACAGATACGCAGTATTTT. The encoded protein is CASSYGTSGTDTQYF.